Shown below are 8 T cell receptor beta chains from a single sample sequenced in a study of CD8 T cells in ankylosing spondylitis. General study points: Characteristic, it appeared, of ankylosing spondylitis blood was a TCR beta motif of roughly eight highly homologous variants.

The antigens these receptors bind are not known. TCRdb independently ran MiXCR on the 5' RACE reads; one entry per CDR3 protein. The sample contains 700,000 to 1,000,000 distinct CDR3 sequences, around 11% of which appear only once. The sample consisted of blood, either unsorted or a sorted T cell fraction (not recorded which). Receptor source: a male donor with ankylosing spondylitis.

This clonotype has just a few counts. V is TRBV5-1 and J is TRBJ2-7; 11 nucleotides line up with TRBD2. V trimming: 4 bases; J trimming: 6 bases; junction bases outside the gene matches: 9. The CDR3 runs to 15 residues. Germline lookup yields CDR1 SGHRS and CDR2 YFSETQ. Here the CDR3 reads CASSIPTSGVGEQYF. Written as DNA, the CDR3 is TGCGCCAGCAGCATACCGACTAGCGGGGTGGGCGAGCAGTACTTC.

The chain has TRBV28 and TRBJ1-5; the D gene is possibly TRBD1 (5 bases). This CDR3 is 15 amino acids long. Trimming pared 6 bases from V and 3 bases from J, leaving 15 bases between. Germline loops: CDR1 MDHEN, CDR2 SYDVKM. CDR3 DNA sequence: TGTGCCAGCAGGCCCGGGGGGGTTATCAATCAGCCCCAGCATTTT. The encoded protein is CASRPGGVINQPQHF. Combining the CDR3 with reference TRBV28 and TRBJ1-5 gives the whole variable domain DVKVTQSSRYLVKRTGEKVFLECVQDMDHENMFWYRQDPGLGLRLIYFSYDVKMKEKGDIPEGYSVSREKKERFSLILESASTNQTSMYLCASRPGGVINQPQHFGDGTRLSIL.

This clonotype was picked up a small number of times. This rearrangement joins TRBV12-3 or TRBV12-4 to TRBJ2-2, with D uncertain. The V end lost 3 bases, the J end lost 3 bases, and 11 bases lay between the germline ends. This CDR3 is built from 15 residues. The CDR3 region is CASSLGTRDTGELFF. The CDR3 region has the DNA TGTGCCAGCAGTTTGGGAACTCGGGACACCGGGGAGCTGTTTTTT.

This clonotype was observed a few times. The V gene is TRBV20-1, the J gene TRBJ1-2; D possibly corresponds to TRBD1 (6 bases). V was shortened by 3 bases and J by 3 bases, with 11 bases between the two germline ends. The CDR3 has 13 amino acids. Germline CDR1 and CDR2: DFQATT and SNEGSKA (reference sequence). The CDR3 sequence: CSASANRDYGYTF. The CDR3 DNA follows: TGCAGTGCTAGTGCGAACAGGGACTATGGCTACACCTTC.

This clonotype occurred a few times. V gene TRBV28 combines with J gene TRBJ2-6, with D unclear. This CDR3 is 15 amino acids long. Germline CDR1 and CDR2: MDHEN and SYDVKM. The V end was cut by 3 bases, the J end by 4 bases, with 10 bases between. The CDR3 DNA reads as TGTGCCAGCAGTTTTGTAAGCTCCGGGGCCAACGTCCTGACTTTC. Encoded protein: CASSFVSSGANVLTF.

This clonotype turned up a few times. The V call is TRBV7-9, the J call TRBJ2-7; D perhaps matches TRBD2 (5 bases). Trimming removed 5 bases at V and 0 bases at J, with 11 bases between. This CDR3 comprises 14 residues. The germline gives CDR1 SEHNR, CDR2 FQNEAQ (reference sequence). CDR3 DNA sequence: TGTGCCAGCAGCCGCGGGTCGTACTCCTACGAGCAGTACTTC. As protein: CASSRGSYSYEQYF.

The V and J genes are TRBV5-1 and TRBJ2-7; TRBD1 might be the D (5 bases). Germline-derived CDR1 and CDR2 are SGHRS and YFSETQ. Trimming took 5 bases from V and 5 from J, leaving 17 bases between them. This CDR3 spans 14 amino acids. Here the CDR3 reads CASRPQGTVHEQYF. The DNA for the CDR3 is TGCGCCAGCAGACCTCAGGGAACCGTTCACGAGCAGTACTTC.

The sample holds a few counts of this clonotype. The chain carries TRBV7-9 and TRBJ1-2; perhaps TRBD1 as D (6 bases). The CDR3 contains 15 residues. V lost 2 bases to trimming and J lost 4 bases, with 14 bases between them. CDR1 and CDR2 from the germline V gene are SEHNR and FQNEAQ (reference sequence). The CDR3 coding sequence is TGTGCCAGCAGCTTACCAGGGGCTGATGTCTATGGCTACACCTTC. Translation gives CASSLPGADVYGYTF.